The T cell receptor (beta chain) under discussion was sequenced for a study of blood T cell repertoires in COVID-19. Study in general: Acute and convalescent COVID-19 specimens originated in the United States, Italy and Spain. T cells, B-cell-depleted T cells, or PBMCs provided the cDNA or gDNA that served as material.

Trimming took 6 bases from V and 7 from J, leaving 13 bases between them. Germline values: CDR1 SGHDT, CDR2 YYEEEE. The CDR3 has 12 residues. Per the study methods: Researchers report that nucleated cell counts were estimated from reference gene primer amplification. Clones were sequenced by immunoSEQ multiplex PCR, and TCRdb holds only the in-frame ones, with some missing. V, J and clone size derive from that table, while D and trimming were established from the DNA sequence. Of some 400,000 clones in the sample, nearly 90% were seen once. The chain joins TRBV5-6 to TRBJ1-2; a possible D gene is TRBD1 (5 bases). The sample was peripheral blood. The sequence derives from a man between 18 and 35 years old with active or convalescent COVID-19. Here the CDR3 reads CASTPGTGGYTF. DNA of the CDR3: TGTGCCAGCACCCCTGGGACTGGTGGCTACACCTTC.